This T cell receptor (beta chain) was obtained from a study of T-cell reconstitution after alpha-beta-depleted transplantation in children. The sample holds a few counts of this clonotype. Unique molecular identifiers were built into the TCRbeta library. Each CDR3 protein is one row after TCRdb ran MiXCR on the PCR reads. Among 440,000 or so distinct CDR3 sequences listed, under 13% were seen once. Trimming pared 5 bases from V and 8 bases from J, leaving 18 bases between. Germline V gene lookup returns CDR1 SQVTM and CDR2 ANQGSEA. The CDR3 is 14 residues long. The chain employs TRBV29-1 and TRBJ2-2, with a possible D match to TRBD2 (7 bases). The clonotype originates from a human donor who donated a stem cell graft to a child with acute myeloid leukemia. Sequencing was performed on PBMCs from the stem cell graft donor, taken from the stem cell graft. CDR3 sequence: CSVTGRTQGGELFF. The CDR3 DNA sequence: TGCAGCGTTACCGGGAGGACCCAGGGGGGGGAGCTGTTTTTT.